This T cell receptor (beta chain) was recovered during a study of neoadjuvant nivolumab and ipilimumab in lung cancer. Study-level background: Patients got nivolumab 3 mg/kg on days 1, 15 and 29; combination added ipilimumab 1 mg/kg day 1.

Remarks on this clone: What it binds is unknown.

Clones were sequenced by immunoSEQ multiplex PCR, and TCRdb holds only the in-frame ones, with some missing. The sample includes approximately 40,000 clones, 89% of them seen just once. V lost 0 bases and J lost 1, with 7 bases in between. The CDR3 spans 14 residues. Germline V gene sequence: CDR1 SGHRS, CDR2 YFSETQ. Study findings and constraints: A small number of samples were TCR sequenced.

The chain uses TRBV5-1 and TRBJ1-1; D unclear. The sequencing used peripheral blood, collected before neoadjuvant nivolumab, alone or with ipilimumab. This sequence was found in an adult with non-small cell lung cancer. The CDR3 loop reads CASSLERPNTEAFF. The CDR3 bases are TGCGCCAGCAGCTTGGAACGGCCGAACACTGAAGCTTTCTTT.